This TCR beta chain was documented in a study of blood T cell repertoires in COVID-19. As for the study in general: The United States, Italy and Spain provided the acute and convalescent COVID-19 samples. PBMCs, B-cell-depleted T cells, or T cells were the source of the cDNA or gDNA that made up the material.

The length of the CDR3 is 13 residues. The V gene's germline CDR1 is SEHNR and CDR2 FQNEAQ (reference sequence). The junction had 5 bases not matched to a gene; V was cut back by 5 bases and J by 6 bases. Authors' data handling: Amplification of reference gene primers provided the estimated nucleated cell counts. Repertoires were generated with immunoSEQ multiplex PCR, while TCRdb's copy carries only in-frame clones and drops some. V and J calls and clone size are as listed in that table; D and trimming were resolved from the DNA. The table records more than 85,000 clones, 70% to 85% of them present only once.

Sequences were obtained from peripheral blood. The sequence was collected from a woman aged 55-69 years with acute or convalescent COVID-19. V usage is TRBV7-9 and J usage is TRBJ1-1; 8 bases align to TRBD1. The CDR3 DNA reads TGTGCCAGCAGCAGCGACAGGGGCGCTGAAGCTTTCTTT. This sequence encodes CASSSDRGAEAFF. The full variable domain, completed using reference TRBV7-9 and TRBJ1-1, is DTGVSQNPRHKITKRGQNVTFRCDPISEHNRLYWYRQTLGQGPEFLTYFQNEAQLEKSRLLSDRFSAERPKGSFSTLEIQRTEQGDSAMYLCASSSDRGAEAFFGQGTRLTVV.